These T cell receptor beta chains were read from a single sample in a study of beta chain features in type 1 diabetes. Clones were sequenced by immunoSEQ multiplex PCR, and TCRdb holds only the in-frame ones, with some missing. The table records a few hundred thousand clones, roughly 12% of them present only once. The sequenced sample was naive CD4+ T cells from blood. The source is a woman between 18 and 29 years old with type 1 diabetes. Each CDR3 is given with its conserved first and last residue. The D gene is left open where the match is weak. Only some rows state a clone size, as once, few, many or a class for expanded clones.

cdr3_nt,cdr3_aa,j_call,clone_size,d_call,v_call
TGTGCCAGCAGCGTAGGGTGGGCGAAAGCCTACGAGCAGTACTTC,CASSVGWAKAYEQYF,TRBJ2-7,few,-,TRBV9
TGTGCCACCAGCAGATCTCCCGGGGATACGCAGTATTTT,CATSRSPGDTQYF,TRBJ2-3,-,-,TRBV15
TGCGCCAGCAGCTTGGGGGGACTAGCGACGCACATTCAGTACTTC,CASSLGGLATHIQYF,TRBJ2-4,few,TRBD2,TRBV5-1
TGTGCCAGTAGTGACCCCGGGACAGCCCTTCAGTCCTACAATGAGCAGTTCTTC,CASSDPGTALQSYNEQFF,TRBJ2-1,-,TRBD1,TRBV19
TGTGCCAGCACCTCGGGGGAGAGCAGGAATTCACCCCTCCACTTT,CASTSGESRNSPLHF,TRBJ1-6,-,-,TRBV7-9
TGTGCCAGCAGTTTATCGGGCAGGGAAGCTTTCTTT,CASSLSGREAFF,TRBJ1-1,-,-,TRBV27
TGCGCCAGCGGACAGGGCCCCTTGAACGAGCAGTACTTC,CASGQGPLNEQYF,TRBJ2-7,-,TRBD1,TRBV5-1
TGTGCCAGCTCACCTCCTGGACAGGTCAATCAGCCCCAGCATTTT,CASSPPGQVNQPQHF,TRBJ1-5,-,TRBD1,TRBV18
TGTGCCAGCAGCTTGTCTTATGTCCTAGCGGGTGGGAGCTACAATGAGCAGTTCTTC,CASSLSYVLAGGSYNEQFF,TRBJ2-1,-,TRBD2,TRBV7-9
TGTGCCAGCAGCTTCTCCAGGGGCGGCCACTACGAGCAGTACTTC,CASSFSRGGHYEQYF,TRBJ2-7,-,-,TRBV7-2
TGTGCCAGCAGTGACTCCAGGGGCAAAAACATTCAGTACTTC,CASSDSRGKNIQYF,TRBJ2-4,-,-,TRBV6-6
TGTGCCAGTAGCCCCGGAGGAGGGACAGCTTCGCAGTTCTTC,CASSPGGGTASQFF,TRBJ2-1,-,-,TRBV19
TGTGCCAGCAGCGTAGAAGGACTAGGGTACACCGGGGAGCTGTTTTTT,CASSVEGLGYTGELFF,TRBJ2-2,few,TRBD2,TRBV9
TGTGCCAGCGTCGGGATCCGCGACACTGAAGCTTTCTTT,CASVGIRDTEAFF,TRBJ1-1,few,-,TRBV2
TGTGCCAGCAGCTTTCCTAGCGGGAGCCCCGAGGTCGAGCAGTACTTC,CASSFPSGSPEVEQYF,TRBJ2-7,-,TRBD2,TRBV7-9